This passage covers 6 T cell receptor beta chains from one sample sequenced in a study of blood T cell repertoires in COVID-19. Produced via immunoSEQ multiplex PCR; TCRdb's table is partial and in-frame only. The repertoire includes around 130,000 clones, 65% to 90% of them detected once, and 2.3% sits in the top ten. Specimen: PBMCs or T cells enriched from blood (not recorded which). All receptors come from a woman between 50 and 59 years old who had recovered from COVID-19.

This chain connects TRBV2 to TRBJ1-2; perhaps TRBD1 as D (5 bases). The CDR3 consists of 12 residues. Trimming stripped 2 bases from V and 8 bases from J, with 9 bases between. Germline loops: CDR1 SNHLY, CDR2 FYNNEI. The CDR3 sequence: CASSEIGEGYTF. In DNA form, the CDR3 reads TGTGCCAGCAGTGAAATAGGGGAAGGCTACACCTTC.

This clone was seen only once. The V call is TRBV2, the J call TRBJ1-1, with D possibly being TRBD1 (5 bases). CDR3 length: 16 residues. Trimming took 7 bases from V and 0 from J, leaving 18 bases between them. Germline CDR1 SNHLY, CDR2 FYNNEI. CDR3 DNA sequence: TGTGCCAGCACTCCTAGGGGTCTCGCCTTGAACACTGAAGCTTTCTTT. It encodes CASTPRGLALNTEAFF.

This rearrangement joins TRBV2 to TRBJ1-2; TRBD1 aligns across 12 bases. J lost 8 bases, V lost 6 bases, and 4 bases had no gene match. Germline V gene lookup returns CDR1 SNHLY and CDR2 FYNNEI. CDR3 length: 13 residues. CDR3 coding DNA: TGTGCCAGCAGGGGGACAGGGGGCGCGGGCTACACCTTC. This codes for CASRGTGGAGYTF.

This clone appeared a single time. V usage is TRBV7-2 and J usage is TRBJ2-5; 8 bases are shared with TRBD2. CDR3 length: 17 residues. Trimming removed 1 base from V and 7 bases from J; junction bases left unmatched: 14. Germline CDR1 is SGHTA and CDR2 is FQGNSA. Here the CDR3 DNA reads TGTGCCAGCAGCTTAGTCTCCAGCGGGGGTACCGGTGGGACCCAGTACTTC. It encodes CASSLVSSGGTGGTQYF.

The V call is TRBV4-3, the J call TRBJ2-3; the D gene is possibly TRBD2 (6 bases). The CDR3 runs 17 residues. Germline V gives CDR1 LGHNA, CDR2 YSLEER. Trimming took off 2 bases at V and 1 base at J, with 16 bases between the two ends. The CDR3 is CASSQSTGRRGTDTQYF. In nucleotides, the CDR3 is TGCGCCAGCAGCCAATCTACTGGGAGGAGGGGCACAGATACGCAGTATTTT.

V and J are TRBV27 and TRBJ2-7, with D possibly matching TRBD2 (6 bases). Germline V gene sequence: CDR1 MNHEY, CDR2 SMNVEV (reference sequence). The ends were cut back, 1 base at V and 0 bases at J, with 10 bases in the middle. There are 15 residues in the CDR3. The CDR3 DNA follows: TGTGCCAGCAGTTTATTTAACGGGGGCTCCTACGAGCAGTACTTC. It translates to CASSLFNGGSYEQYF.